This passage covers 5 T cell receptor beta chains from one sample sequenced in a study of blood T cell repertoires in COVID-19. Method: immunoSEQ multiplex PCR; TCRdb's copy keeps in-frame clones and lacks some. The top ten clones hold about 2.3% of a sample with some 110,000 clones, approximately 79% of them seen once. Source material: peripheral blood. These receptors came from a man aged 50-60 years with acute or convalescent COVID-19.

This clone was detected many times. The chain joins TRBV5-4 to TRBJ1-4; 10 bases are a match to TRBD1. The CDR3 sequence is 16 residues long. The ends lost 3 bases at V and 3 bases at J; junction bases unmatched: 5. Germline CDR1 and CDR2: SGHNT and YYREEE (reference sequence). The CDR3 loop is CASSYRQGAANEKLFF. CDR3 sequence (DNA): TGTGCCAGCAGCTACCGACAGGGGGCAGCTAATGAAAAACTGTTTTTT.

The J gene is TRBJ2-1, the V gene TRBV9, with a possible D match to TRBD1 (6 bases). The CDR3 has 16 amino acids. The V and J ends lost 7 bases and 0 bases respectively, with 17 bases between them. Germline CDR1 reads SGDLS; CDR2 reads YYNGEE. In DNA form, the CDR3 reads TGTGCCAGCGGATCCGGGACACAAACCTCCTACAATGAGCAGTTCTTC. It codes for CASGSGTQTSYNEQFF.

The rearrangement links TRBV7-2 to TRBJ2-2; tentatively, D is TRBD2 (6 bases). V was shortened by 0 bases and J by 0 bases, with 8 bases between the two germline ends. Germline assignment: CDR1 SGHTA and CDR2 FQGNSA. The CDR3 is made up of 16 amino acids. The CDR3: CASSLADYTNTGELFF. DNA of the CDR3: TGTGCCAGCAGCTTAGCGGACTACACGAACACCGGGGAGCTGTTTTTT.

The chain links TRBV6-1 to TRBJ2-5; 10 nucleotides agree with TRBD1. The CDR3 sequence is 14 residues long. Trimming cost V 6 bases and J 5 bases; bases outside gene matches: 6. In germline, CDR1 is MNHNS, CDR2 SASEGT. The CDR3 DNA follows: TGTGCCAGCAGCCGACAGGGGGCCGGGGAGACCCAGTACTTC. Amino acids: CASSRQGAGETQYF.

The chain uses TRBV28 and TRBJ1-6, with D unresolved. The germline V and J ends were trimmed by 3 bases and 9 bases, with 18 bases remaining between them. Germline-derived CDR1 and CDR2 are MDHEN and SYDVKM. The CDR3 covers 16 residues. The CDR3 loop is CASSFIEIPPISPLHF. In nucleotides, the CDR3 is TGTGCCAGCAGTTTTATCGAGATCCCCCCAATTTCACCCCTCCACTTT.